The rows below give T cell receptor beta chains drawn from one sample of a study of shared clonotypes between healthy human individuals. Produced via immunoSEQ multiplex PCR; TCRdb's table is partial and in-frame only. The sample yields about 600,000 clones, around 97% seen once. The sequencing input was naive CD4+ T cells sorted from blood. All receptors come from a woman in her thirties in good health. CDR3s include the opening cysteine and the closing phenylalanine or tryptophan. The order of the fields is J gene, D gene, V gene, clone size, CDR3 DNA, CDR3 protein. The D gene is left open where the match is weak. Only some rows state a clone size, as once, few, many or a class for expanded clones.

TRBJ2-1 TRBD2 TRBV4-1 - TGCGCCAGCAGCCAAGCGTTTAGCGGGTTATACAATGAGCAGTTCTTC CASSQAFSGLYNEQFF
TRBJ2-7 TRBD2 TRBV7-2 - TGTGCCAGCAGCTTCCGTGGACTAGCGGGAGGAACCCCCTACGAGCAGTACTTC CASSFRGLAGGTPYEQYF
TRBJ2-3 - TRBV2 - TGTGCCAGCAGCTGGGCCCCGTTAGGCACAGATACGCAGTATTTT CASSWAPLGTDTQYF
TRBJ2-2 - TRBV27 - TGTGCCAGCAGGGACGGCTACTTGACCGGGGAGCTGTTTTTT CASRDGYLTGELFF
TRBJ2-6 - TRBV6-5 - TGTGCCAGCAGCGCGCGGAGGGCTGGGGCCAACGTCCTGACTTTC CASSARRAGANVLTF
TRBJ2-2 - TRBV7-7 - TGTGCCAGCAGCTTCGGGGACACCCTCACCGGGGAGCTGTTTTTT CASSFGDTLTGELFF
TRBJ2-7 - TRBV29-1 - TGCAGCGTCCGAGGGCTAGCTAGCTACGAGCAGTACTTC CSVRGLASYEQYF
TRBJ1-4 - TRBV6-1 - TGTGCCAGCAGTGACCGCGAGGGTCACTTTAATGAAAAACTGTTTTTT CASSDREGHFNEKLFF
TRBJ1-5 - TRBV19 - TGTGCCAGTAGCGGGGCAGGCAATCAGCCCCAGCATTTT CASSGAGNQPQHF
TRBJ2-7 - TRBV28 once TGTGCCAGCAGTTTTCAAAGCTCCTACGAGCAGTACTTC CASSFQSSYEQYF
TRBJ1-6 - TRBV25-1 - TGTGCCAGCAGTAAACACCAGGTCAATTCACCCCTCCACTTT CASSKHQVNSPLHF
TRBJ2-7 - TRBV5-6 - TGTGCCAGCAGCGGGACCGACTTCTCCTACGAGCAGTACTTC CASSGTDFSYEQYF
TRBJ2-7 - TRBV19 - TGTGCCAGTAGTACGAGGACTAACACCTACGAGCAGTACTTC CASSTRTNTYEQYF
TRBJ1-5 TRBD1 TRBV15 - TGTGCCACCAGTAAAGACAGGGTCCGCAATCAGCCCCAGCATTTT CATSKDRVRNQPQHF
TRBJ2-7 - TRBV6-5 - TGTGCCAGCAGTCCTGGTGGGCCCATGCCCTACGAGCAGTACTTC CASSPGGPMPYEQYF
TRBJ2-3 - TRBV28 once TGTGCCAGCAGTAGGTTCGTGACAGATACGCAGTATTTT CASSRFVTDTQYF
TRBJ2-6 TRBD1 TRBV6-6 - TGTGCCAGCACTAGGACAGGGGGCTCTGGGGCCAACGTCCTGACTTTC CASTRTGGSGANVLTF
TRBJ2-7 - TRBV6-5 - TGTGCCAGCAGGAGGGGGGGGGAGCCGGCCCTCGAGCAGTACTTC CASRRGGEPALEQYF
TRBJ1-3 - TRBV18 - TGTGCCAGCGGACCGAACTCTGGAAACACCATATATTTT CASGPNSGNTIYF
TRBJ1-6 TRBD1 TRBV27 - TGTGCCAGCAGGGCTAACAGGGGTTATAATTCACCCCTCCACTTT CASRANRGYNSPLHF
TRBJ2-1 TRBD2 TRBV19 - TGTGCCAGTAAGCTAGCGGGAGTCTCCTACAATGAGCAGTTCTTC CASKLAGVSYNEQFF
TRBJ1-6 - TRBV27 - TGTGCCAGCAGTTTATCGGCAGTAAATAATTCACCCCTCCACTTT CASSLSAVNNSPLHF
TRBJ1-1 - TRBV18 - TGTGCCAGCTCTCCGGACAGAATGAACACTGAAGCTTTCTTT CASSPDRMNTEAFF
TRBJ2-1 TRBD1 TRBV5-6 - TGTGCCAGCAGCCGCCTGACAGGGGGCGGTGAGCAGTTCTTC CASSRLTGGGEQFF
TRBJ2-7 - TRBV7-9 - TGTGCCAGCAGCTTGACGGCGGGATTTGACGAGCAGTACTTC CASSLTAGFDEQYF
TRBJ1-1 - TRBV28 few TGTGCCACTTTGGGGAACACTGAAGCTTTCTTT CATLGNTEAFF
TRBJ1-2 - TRBV19 - TGTGCCAGTAGTCCGCTGGCAAGTAACTATGGCTACACCTTC CASSPLASNYGYTF
TRBJ2-2 TRBD1 TRBV7-7 - TGTGCCAGCAGCCCGCGGACAGGGGCGAACACCGGGGAGCTGTTTTTT CASSPRTGANTGELFF
TRBJ2-7 TRBD1 TRBV13 - TGTGCCAGCAGCCCCGGGGACAGGGGGCGCGAGCAGTACTTC CASSPGDRGREQYF
TRBJ2-5 TRBD2 TRBV29-1 - TGCAGCGTCGAACGGACTAGCGGGAGTGAGACCCAGTACTTC CSVERTSGSETQYF
TRBJ2-1 TRBD1 TRBV2 - TGTGCCAGCCACACCGGGACAGGGGGGAATGAGCAGTTCTTC CASHTGTGGNEQFF
TRBJ1-1 TRBD1 TRBV27 - TGTGCCAGCAGTCTTTACAGGGGTACTGAAGCTTTCTTT CASSLYRGTEAFF
TRBJ1-4 - TRBV6-5 - TGTGCCAGCAGTTACTCAGGCACAACTAATGAAAAACTGTTTTTT CASSYSGTTNEKLFF
TRBJ2-5 TRBD2 TRBV7-9 once TGTGCCAGCAGCTTCACGACTAGCGGGAGTTTCACGAAGACCCAGTACTTC CASSFTTSGSFTKTQYF
TRBJ1-2 - TRBV4-1 once TGCGCCAGCAGCCAGACAGACACTCCGCCCCTCTATGGCTACACCTTC CASSQTDTPPLYGYTF
TRBJ2-2 TRBD2 TRBV7-2 - TGTGCCAGCAGCTTTCGGCTAGCGGTACCCGGGGAGCTGTTTTTT CASSFRLAVPGELFF
TRBJ1-5 - TRBV18 - TGTGCCAGCTCACGGGAGGGGGATCAGCCCCAGCATTTT CASSREGDQPQHF
TRBJ2-7 - TRBV27 - TGTGCCAGCAGTTCGGGGACAGGTCTGGAGGGACTAGATTTCCACGAGCAGTACTTC CASSSGTGLEGLDFHEQYF
TRBJ2-1 TRBD2 TRBV5-4 - TGTGCCAGCAGCCTGGGACTAGCGGGCCTAAATGAGCAGTTCTTC CASSLGLAGLNEQFF
TRBJ2-1 - TRBV9 - TGTGCCAGCAGCGAGCAAGTGGTCAATGAGCAGTTCTTC CASSEQVVNEQFF
TRBJ1-1 TRBD1 TRBV6-5 - TGTGCCAGCAGTTACTCAGGGGGCGAAGCTTTCTTT CASSYSGGEAFF
TRBJ1-5 - TRBV7-9 - TGTGCCAGCAGCCAATATAGCAATCAGCCCCAGCATTTT CASSQYSNQPQHF
TRBJ1-5 TRBD1 TRBV27 - TGTGCCAGCCCATACTCCACGACAGGGAATAGCAATCAGCCCCAGCATTTT CASPYSTTGNSNQPQHF
TRBJ2-3 TRBD2 TRBV28 - TGTGCCAGCGGCCAAGCGGGAGGGGCAGATACGCAGTATTTT CASGQAGGADTQYF
TRBJ2-3 - TRBV4-1 - TGCGCCAGCAGCCCGGAGGACAGGGCAATAAGGAGCGGGAGTTTGACAGATACGCAGTATTTT CASSPEDRAIRSGSLTDTQYF
TRBJ1-3 - TRBV4-1 once TGCGCCAGCAGCCAAGATATGAGGGCAGGACATGGAAACACCATATATTTT CASSQDMRAGHGNTIYF